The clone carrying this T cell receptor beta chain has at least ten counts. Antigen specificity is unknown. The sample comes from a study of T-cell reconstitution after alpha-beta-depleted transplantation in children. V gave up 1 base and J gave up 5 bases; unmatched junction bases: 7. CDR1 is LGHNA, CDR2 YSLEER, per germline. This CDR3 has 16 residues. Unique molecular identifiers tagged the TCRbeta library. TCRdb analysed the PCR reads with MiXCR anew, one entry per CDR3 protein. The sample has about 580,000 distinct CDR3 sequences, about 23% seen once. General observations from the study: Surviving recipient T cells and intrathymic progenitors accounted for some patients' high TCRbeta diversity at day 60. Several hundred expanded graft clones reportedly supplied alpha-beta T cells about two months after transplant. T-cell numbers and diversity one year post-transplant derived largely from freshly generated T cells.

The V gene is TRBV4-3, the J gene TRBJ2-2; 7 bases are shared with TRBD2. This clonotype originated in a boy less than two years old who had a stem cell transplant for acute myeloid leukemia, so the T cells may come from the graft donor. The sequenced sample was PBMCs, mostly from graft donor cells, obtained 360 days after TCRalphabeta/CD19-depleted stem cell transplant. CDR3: CASSQVGGGSTGELFF. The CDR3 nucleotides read TGCGCCAGCAGCCAAGTAGGAGGCGGGAGTACCGGGGAGCTGTTTTTT.